The entry below gives a single T cell receptor beta chain sequence along with its context. As yet, its antigen is unknown. Documented treatment: some 20 received Ad26.COV2.S at low or high dose, single or two shots; about five received placebo; per-sample allocation not given. The study sampled participants on day 63 after the first vaccine or placebo injection. The individual, an adult aged 18-55 years, was a donor in Boston. Expressing Wuhan-strain SARS-CoV-2 spike, an Ad26 vector served as the vaccine. This entry is derived from a study of Ad26.COV2.S vaccination and SARS-CoV-2 variants. Study context: By the intramuscular route, Ad26.COV2.S was given once, or twice 56 days apart. Study-wide findings and caveats: Analyses that measured TCR breadth and depth may have underestimated total T cell responses.

The germline gives CDR1 SGHTA, CDR2 FQGNSA. The ends were cut back, 3 bases at V and 0 bases at J, with 13 bases in the middle. This CDR3 is 16 amino acids long. Data came from immunoSEQ multiplex PCR; TCRdb stores just in-frame clones and leaves some out. The sample carries 300,000 to 400,000 clones, about 87% recorded once. This TCR came from a person aged 18 to 59 who received the Ad26.COV2.S COVID-19 vaccine or a placebo. The sample was peripheral blood, taken in a trial of Ad26.COV2.S vaccine versus placebo. This chain joins TRBV7-2 and TRBJ2-3; D ambiguous. As DNA, the CDR3 is TGTGCCAGCAGCTTGAATGACGGAATTAGCACAGATACGCAGTATTTT. Translating it yields CASSLNDGISTDTQYF.